Presented here are 3 T cell receptor beta chains from one specimen sequenced in a study of shared clonotypes between healthy human individuals (dated by TCRdb to 2020 to 2022). Receptors were amplified or captured by the immunoSEQ multiplex PCR assay. TCRdb limited this immuneACCESS table to in-frame rearrangements with V and J called. A share of clones is missing; checked studies link under half to unresolved V genes, and the rest is unexplained. The sample table holds about half a million clones, of which about 85% were seen once. Jointly, the top ten make up roughly 12% of the sample. The source material was PBMCs. All receptors derive from a woman aged 40 to 50 in good health. Some clones in this sample may be carry-over from other donors' samples.

Regarding this clone: A far larger clone lies a single base away; this is likely a read error. The V and J genes are TRBV30 and TRBJ2-7, with no clear D. From germline, CDR1 is GTSNPN and CDR2 SVGIG (reference sequence). This CDR3 spans 12 amino acids. Trimming pared 5 bases from V and 3 bases from J, leaving 11 bases between. Here the CDR3 DNA reads TGTGCCTGGGGTCGACACATCTACGAGCAGTACTTC. Its protein product is CAWGRHIYEQYF.

V usage is TRBV14 and J usage is TRBJ2-7, with 8 nucleotides matching TRBD1. The length of the CDR3 is 15 residues. The V and J ends lost 2 bases and 3 bases, in that order; junction bases with no gene match: 6. Germline-derived CDR1 and CDR2 are SGHDN and FVKESK. CDR3 DNA sequence: TGTGCCAGCAGCCAAAACGGACAGGGTTTCTACGAGCAGTACTTC. Translation gives CASSQNGQGFYEQYF.

The rearrangement uses TRBV4-1 and TRBJ1-2; D is undetermined. In germline, CDR1 is MGHRA, CDR2 YSYEKL. V was shortened by 0 bases and J by 4 bases, with 15 bases between the two germline ends. This CDR3 is built from 16 residues. The CDR3: CASSQDHYPTGYGYTF. The DNA of the CDR3 is TGCGCCAGCAGCCAAGATCACTACCCCACGGGCTATGGCTACACCTTC.